This T cell receptor (beta chain) derives from a study of cytomegalovirus exposure and HLA in healthy donors. Turning to the study itself: Within the Caucasian-associated ancestry cluster were 65% to 85% of the approximately 400 genotyped donors.

The ends were cut back, 5 bases at V and 0 bases at J, with 9 bases in the middle. This CDR3 spans 15 amino acids. Germline V gene data show CDR1 as SGHRS and CDR2 as YFSETQ. It was with 60 Vbeta and 13 Jbeta primers that the PCR ran. Assay: immunoSEQ multiplex PCR; the TCRdb copy retains only in-frame clones and omits some. The table has some 120,000 clones, less than 85% seen once. The sequencing input was PBMCs. The V call is TRBV5-1, the J call TRBJ2-6; D unresolved. This receptor was taken from a male donor in good health and CMV-seronegative. The CDR3 region is CASSLLNSGANVLTF. The CDR3 DNA sequence: TGCGCCAGCAGTTTGCTTAACTCTGGGGCCAACGTCCTGACTTTC. Variable domain in full (rest from reference TRBV5-1 and TRBJ2-6): KAGVTQTPRYLIKTRGQQVTLSCSPISGHRSVSWYQQTPGQGLQFLFEYFSETQRNKGNFPGRFSGRQFSNSRSEMNVSTLELGDSALYLCASSLLNSGANVLTFGAGSRLTVL.